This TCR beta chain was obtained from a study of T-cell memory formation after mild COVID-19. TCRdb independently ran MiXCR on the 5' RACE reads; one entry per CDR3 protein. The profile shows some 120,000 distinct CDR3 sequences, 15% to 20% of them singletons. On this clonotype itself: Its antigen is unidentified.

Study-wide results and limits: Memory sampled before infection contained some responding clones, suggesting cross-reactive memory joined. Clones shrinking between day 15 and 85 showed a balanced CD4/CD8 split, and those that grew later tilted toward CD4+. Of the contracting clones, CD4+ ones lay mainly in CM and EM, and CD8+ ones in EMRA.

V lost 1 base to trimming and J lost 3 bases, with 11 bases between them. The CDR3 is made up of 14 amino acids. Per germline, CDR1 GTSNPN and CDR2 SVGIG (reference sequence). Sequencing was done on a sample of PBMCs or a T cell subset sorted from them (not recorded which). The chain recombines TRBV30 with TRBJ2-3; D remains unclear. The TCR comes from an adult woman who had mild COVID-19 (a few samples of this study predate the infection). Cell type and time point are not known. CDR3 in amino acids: CAWSGSTTTDTQYF. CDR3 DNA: TGTGCCTGGAGTGGATCCACTACAACAGATACGCAGTATTTT.